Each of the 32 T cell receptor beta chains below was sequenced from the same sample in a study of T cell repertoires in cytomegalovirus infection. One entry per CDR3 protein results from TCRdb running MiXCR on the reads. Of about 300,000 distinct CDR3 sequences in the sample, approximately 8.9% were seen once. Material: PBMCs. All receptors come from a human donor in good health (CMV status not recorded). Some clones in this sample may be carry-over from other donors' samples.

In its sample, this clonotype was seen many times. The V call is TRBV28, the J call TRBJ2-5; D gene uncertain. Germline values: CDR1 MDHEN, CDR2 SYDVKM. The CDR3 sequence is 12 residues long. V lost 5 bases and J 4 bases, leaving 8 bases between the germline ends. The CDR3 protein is CASSVGPETQYF. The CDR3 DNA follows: TGTGCCAGCAGTGTTGGTCCAGAGACCCAGTACTTC.

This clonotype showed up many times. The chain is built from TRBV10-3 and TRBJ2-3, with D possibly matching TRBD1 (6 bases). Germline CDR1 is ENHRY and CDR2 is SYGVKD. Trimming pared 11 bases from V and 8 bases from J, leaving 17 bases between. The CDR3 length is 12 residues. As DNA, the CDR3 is TGTGCCGGTGAGGGGGTGCTTAGTACGCAGTATTTT. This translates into CAGEGVLSTQYF.

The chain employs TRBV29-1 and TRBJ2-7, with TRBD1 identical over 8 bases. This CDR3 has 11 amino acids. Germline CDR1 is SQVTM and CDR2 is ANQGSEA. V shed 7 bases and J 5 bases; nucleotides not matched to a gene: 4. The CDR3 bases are TGCAGCGCCTCGACAGGGGACGAGCAGTACGTC. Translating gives CSASTGDEQYV.

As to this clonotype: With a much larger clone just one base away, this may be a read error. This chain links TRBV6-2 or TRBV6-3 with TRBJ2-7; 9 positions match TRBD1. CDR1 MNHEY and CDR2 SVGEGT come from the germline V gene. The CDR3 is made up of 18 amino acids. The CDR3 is CAGRRSWTGDSSDYEQYV. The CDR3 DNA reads TGTGCCGGCAGAAGAAGCTGGACAGGGGATAGCTCGGACTACGAGCAGTACGTC.

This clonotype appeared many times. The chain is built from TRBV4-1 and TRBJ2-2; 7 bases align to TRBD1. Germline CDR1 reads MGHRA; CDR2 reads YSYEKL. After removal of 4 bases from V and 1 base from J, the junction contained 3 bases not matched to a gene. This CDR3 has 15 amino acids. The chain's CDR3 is CASSRRQGNTGELFF. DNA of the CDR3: TGCGCCAGCAGCCGACGACAGGGGAACACCGGGGAGCTGTTTTTT.

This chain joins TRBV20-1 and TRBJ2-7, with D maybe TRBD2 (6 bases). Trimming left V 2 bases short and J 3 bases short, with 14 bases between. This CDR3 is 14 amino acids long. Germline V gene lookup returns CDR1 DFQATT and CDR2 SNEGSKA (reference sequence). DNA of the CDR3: TGCAGTGCTAGAAAGGAGGGCAGATTCTACGAGCAGTACTTC. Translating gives CSARKEGRFYEQYF.

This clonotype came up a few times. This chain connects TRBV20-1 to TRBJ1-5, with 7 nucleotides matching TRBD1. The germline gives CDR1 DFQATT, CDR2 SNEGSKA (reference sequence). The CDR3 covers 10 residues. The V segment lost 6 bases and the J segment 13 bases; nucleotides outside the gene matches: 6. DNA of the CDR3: TGCAGTGCCCTGGGACAGTATCAGCATTTT. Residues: CSALGQYQHF.

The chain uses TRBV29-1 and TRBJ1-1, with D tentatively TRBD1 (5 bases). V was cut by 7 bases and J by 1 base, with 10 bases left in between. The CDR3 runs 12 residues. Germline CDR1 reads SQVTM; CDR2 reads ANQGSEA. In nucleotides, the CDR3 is TGCAGCGCGGGACGTTCGAACACTGAAGCTTTCTTT. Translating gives CSAGRSNTEAFF.

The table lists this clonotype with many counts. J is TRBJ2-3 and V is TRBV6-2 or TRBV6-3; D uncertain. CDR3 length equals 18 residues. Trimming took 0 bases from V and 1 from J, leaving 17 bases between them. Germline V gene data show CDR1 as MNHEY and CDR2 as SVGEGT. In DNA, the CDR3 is TGTGCCAGCAGTTACTCGAGAAGACTCGCATCGGGCACAGATACGCAGTATTTT. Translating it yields CASSYSRRLASGTDTQYF.

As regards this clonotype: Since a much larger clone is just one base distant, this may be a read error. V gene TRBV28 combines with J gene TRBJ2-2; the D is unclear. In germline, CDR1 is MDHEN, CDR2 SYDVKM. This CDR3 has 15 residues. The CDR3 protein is CTSSLPHLLSSELFF. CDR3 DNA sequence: TGTACCAGCAGTTTACCCCACCTGCTTAGCTCGGAGCTGTTTTTT. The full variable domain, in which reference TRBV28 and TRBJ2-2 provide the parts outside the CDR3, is DVKVTQSSRYLVKRTGEKVFLECVQDMDHENMFWYRQDPGLGLRLIYFSYDVKMKEKGDIPEGYSVSREKKERFSLILESASTNQTSMYLCTSSLPHLLSSELFFGEGSRLTVL.

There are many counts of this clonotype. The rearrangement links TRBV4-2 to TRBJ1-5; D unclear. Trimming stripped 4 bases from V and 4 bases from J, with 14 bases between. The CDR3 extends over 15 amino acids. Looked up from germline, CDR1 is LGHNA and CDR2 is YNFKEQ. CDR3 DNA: TGTGCCAGCAGCCCGGGCTTCTTAGGGAATCAGCCCCAGCATTTT. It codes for CASSPGFLGNQPQHF.

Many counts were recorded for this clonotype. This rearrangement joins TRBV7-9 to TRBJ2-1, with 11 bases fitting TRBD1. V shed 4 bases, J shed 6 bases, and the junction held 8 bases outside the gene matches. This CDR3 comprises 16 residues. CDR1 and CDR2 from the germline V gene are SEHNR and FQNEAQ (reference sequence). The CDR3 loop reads CASSSITGTGGNEQFF. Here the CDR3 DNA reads TGTGCCAGCAGCTCGATCACCGGGACAGGGGGCAATGAGCAGTTCTTC.

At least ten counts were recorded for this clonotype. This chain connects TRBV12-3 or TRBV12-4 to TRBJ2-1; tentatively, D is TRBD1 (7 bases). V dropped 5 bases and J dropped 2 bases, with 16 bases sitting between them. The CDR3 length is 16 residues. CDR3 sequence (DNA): TGTGCCAGCAGTCTGTTACAGGGGAGGACCTACAATGAGCAGTTCTTC. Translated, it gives CASSLLQGRTYNEQFF.

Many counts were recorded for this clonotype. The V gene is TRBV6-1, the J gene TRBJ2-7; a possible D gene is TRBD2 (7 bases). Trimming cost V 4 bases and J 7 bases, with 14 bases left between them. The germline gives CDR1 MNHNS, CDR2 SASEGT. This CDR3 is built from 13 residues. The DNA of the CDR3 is TGTGCCAGCAGTGCCCCCGGGGGGCTTGAGCAGTACGTC. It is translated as CASSAPGGLEQYV.

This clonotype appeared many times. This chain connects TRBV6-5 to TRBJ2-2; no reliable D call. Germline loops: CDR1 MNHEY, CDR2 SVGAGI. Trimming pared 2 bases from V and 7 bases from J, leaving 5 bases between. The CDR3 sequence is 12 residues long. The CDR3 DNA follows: TGTGCCAGCAGTTACGCGTTCGGGGAGCTGTTTTTT. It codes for CASSYAFGELFF.

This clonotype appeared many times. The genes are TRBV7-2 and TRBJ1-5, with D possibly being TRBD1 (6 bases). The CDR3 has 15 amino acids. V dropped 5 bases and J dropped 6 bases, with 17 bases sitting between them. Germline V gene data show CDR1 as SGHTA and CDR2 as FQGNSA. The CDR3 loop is CASSRGGGAAQPQHF. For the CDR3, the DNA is TGTGCCAGCAGCCGGGGGGGGGGCGCGGCTCAGCCCCAGCATTTT.

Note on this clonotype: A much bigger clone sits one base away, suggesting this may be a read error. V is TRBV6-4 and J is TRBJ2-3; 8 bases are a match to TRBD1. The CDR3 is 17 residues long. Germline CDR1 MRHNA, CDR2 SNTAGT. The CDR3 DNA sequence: TGTGCCAGCAGGCCCAAAGGCAGGGGGCTTGGTTTGGATACGCAGAATTTT. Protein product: CASRPKGRGLGLDTQNF.

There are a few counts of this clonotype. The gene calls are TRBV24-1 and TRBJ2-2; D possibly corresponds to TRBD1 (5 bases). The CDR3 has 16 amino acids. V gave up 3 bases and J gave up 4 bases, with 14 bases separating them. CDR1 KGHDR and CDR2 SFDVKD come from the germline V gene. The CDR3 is CATSDLTGLLTGELFF. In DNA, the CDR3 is TGTGCCACCAGTGATCTCACAGGTCTCCTCACCGGGGAGCTGTTTTTT.

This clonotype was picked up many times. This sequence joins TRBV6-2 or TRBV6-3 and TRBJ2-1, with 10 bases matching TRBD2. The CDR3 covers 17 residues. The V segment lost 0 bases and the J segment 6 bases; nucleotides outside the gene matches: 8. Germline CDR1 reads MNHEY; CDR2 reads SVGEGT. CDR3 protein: CASSYSGLANMGNEQFF. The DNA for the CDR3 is TGTGCCAGCAGTTACTCGGGACTAGCGAATATGGGCAATGAGCAGTTCTTC.

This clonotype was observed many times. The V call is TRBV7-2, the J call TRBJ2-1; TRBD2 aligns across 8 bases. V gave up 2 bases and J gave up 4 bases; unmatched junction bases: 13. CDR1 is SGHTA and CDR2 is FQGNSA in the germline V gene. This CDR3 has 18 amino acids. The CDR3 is CASSLLPTAGGNYNEQFF. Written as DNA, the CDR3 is TGTGCCAGCAGCTTACTCCCAACGGCGGGGGGTAATTACAATGAGCAGTTCTTC.

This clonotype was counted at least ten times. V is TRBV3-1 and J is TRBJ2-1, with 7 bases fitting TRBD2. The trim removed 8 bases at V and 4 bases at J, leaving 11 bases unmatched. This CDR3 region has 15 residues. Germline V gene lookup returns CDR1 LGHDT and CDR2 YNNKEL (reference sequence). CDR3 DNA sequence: TGTGCCAGCGCTACCTCCGGCGGGGGTTACAATGAGCAGTTCTTC. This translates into CASATSGGGYNEQFF.

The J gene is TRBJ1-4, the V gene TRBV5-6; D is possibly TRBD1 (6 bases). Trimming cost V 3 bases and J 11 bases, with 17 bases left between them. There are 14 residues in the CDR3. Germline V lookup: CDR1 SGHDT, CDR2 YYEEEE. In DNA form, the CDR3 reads TGTGCCAGCAGCTACAGGGAGGGCGTTTGGAAACTGTTTTTT. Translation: CASSYREGVWKLFF.

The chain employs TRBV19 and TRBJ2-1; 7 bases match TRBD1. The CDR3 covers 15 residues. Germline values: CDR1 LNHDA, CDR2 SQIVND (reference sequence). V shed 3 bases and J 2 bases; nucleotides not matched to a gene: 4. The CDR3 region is CASSMRQGTYNEQFF. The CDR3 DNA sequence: TGTGCCAGTAGTATGAGACAGGGAACCTACAATGAGCAGTTCTTC.

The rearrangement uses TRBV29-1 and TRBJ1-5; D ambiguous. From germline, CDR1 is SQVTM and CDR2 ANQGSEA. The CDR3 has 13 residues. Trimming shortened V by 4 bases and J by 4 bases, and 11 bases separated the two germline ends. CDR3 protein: CSVVVGGNQPQHF. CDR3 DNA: TGCAGCGTTGTAGTAGGCGGAAATCAGCCCCAGCATTTT. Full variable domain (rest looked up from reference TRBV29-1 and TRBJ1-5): SAVISQKPSRDICQRGTSLTIQCQVDSQVTMMFWYRQQPGQSLTLIATANQGSEATYESGFVIDKFPISRPNLTFSTLTVSNMSPEDSSIYLCSVVVGGNQPQHFGDGTRLSIL.

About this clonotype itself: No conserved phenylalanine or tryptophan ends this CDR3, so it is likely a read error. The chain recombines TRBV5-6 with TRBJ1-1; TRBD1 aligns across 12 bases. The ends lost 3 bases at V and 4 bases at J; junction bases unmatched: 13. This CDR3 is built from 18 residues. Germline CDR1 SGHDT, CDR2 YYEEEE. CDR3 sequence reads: CASSSIPWDRGPSTEAFL. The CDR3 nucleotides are TGTGCCAGCAGCTCTATCCCCTGGGACAGGGGGCCTAGCACTGAAGCTTTCCTT.

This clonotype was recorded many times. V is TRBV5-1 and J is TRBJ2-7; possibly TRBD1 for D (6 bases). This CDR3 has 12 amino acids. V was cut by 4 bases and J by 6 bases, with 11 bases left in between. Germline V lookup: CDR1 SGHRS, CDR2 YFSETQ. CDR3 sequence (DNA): TGCGCCAGCAGCGACAACAGGGTCGAGCAGTACTTC. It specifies CASSDNRVEQYF. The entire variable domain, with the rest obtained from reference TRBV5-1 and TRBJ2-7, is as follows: KAGVTQTPRYLIKTRGQQVTLSCSPISGHRSVSWYQQTPGQGLQFLFEYFSETQRNKGNFPGRFSGRQFSNSRSEMNVSTLELGDSALYLCASSDNRVEQYFGPGTRLTVT.

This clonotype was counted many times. The CDR3 region has the DNA TGTGCCAGCAGCTCTGTGAGCAAAAACATTCAGTACTTC. As protein: CASSSVSKNIQYF. This chain joins TRBV7-2 and TRBJ2-4; no definite D call. There are 13 residues in the CDR3. Germline V gives CDR1 SGHTA, CDR2 FQGNSA. Trimming pared 4 bases from V and 3 bases from J, leaving 7 bases between.

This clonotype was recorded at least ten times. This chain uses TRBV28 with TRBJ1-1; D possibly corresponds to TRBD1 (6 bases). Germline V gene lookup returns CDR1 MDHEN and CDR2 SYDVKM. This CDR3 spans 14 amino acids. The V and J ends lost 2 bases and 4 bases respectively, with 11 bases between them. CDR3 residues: CASSLVFRGTEAFF. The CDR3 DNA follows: TGTGCCAGCAGTTTAGTGTTCAGGGGCACTGAAGCTTTCTTT.

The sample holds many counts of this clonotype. CDR3 loop: CASSLAASGANVLTF. The CDR3 nucleotides are TGTGCCAGCAGCTTAGCTGCCTCTGGGGCCAACGTCCTGACTTTC. This rearrangement joins TRBV11-1 to TRBJ2-6; the D is unclear. CDR1 and CDR2 from the germline V gene are SGHAT and FQDESV (reference sequence). The CDR3 has 15 residues. The germline V and J ends were trimmed by 0 bases and 0 bases, with 3 bases remaining between them.

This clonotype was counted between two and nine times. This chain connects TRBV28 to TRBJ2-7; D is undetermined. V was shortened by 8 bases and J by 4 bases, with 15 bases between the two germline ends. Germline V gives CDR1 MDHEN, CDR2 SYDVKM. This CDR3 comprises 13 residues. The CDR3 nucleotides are TGTGCCAGCCAGTCCCCAAAGGTATACGAGCAGTACGTC. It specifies CASQSPKVYEQYV.

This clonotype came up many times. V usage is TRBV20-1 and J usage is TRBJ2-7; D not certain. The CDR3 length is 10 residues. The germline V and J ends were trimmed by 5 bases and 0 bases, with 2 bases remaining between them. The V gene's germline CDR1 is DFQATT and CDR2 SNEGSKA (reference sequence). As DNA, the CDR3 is TGCAGTGCTGCCTCCTACGAGCAGTACGTC. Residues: CSAASYEQYV.

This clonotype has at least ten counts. Written as DNA, the CDR3 is TGTGCCAGCAGTTACATTACAGGGAGCCCAGCCAAAAACATTCAGTACTTC. It translates to CASSYITGSPAKNIQYF. The chain is built from TRBV6-2 or TRBV6-3 and TRBJ2-4; D might be TRBD1 (6 bases). Between the trimmed V and J ends, which lost 2 bases and 0 bases, there was a span of 14 bases. Germline V gives CDR1 MNHEY, CDR2 SVGEGT. CDR3 length equals 17 residues.